This TCR beta chain emerged from a study of blood T cell repertoires in COVID-19. Looking at the study overall: The United States, Italy and Spain supplied acute and convalescent COVID-19 samples.

This clone was detected only once. The V gene's germline CDR1 is SQVTM and CDR2 ANQGSEA. The V and J ends lost 4 bases and 2 bases respectively, with 6 bases between them. This CDR3 has 13 residues. In the source study's methods: Reference gene primer amplification gave nucleated cell count estimates. The assay was immunoSEQ multiplex PCR, and TCRdb's table has in-frame clones only and misses some. D and trimming were read from the DNA, whereas the V and J calls and clone size are those reported in that table. The table records a few hundred thousand clones, 89% of them present only once. The rearrangement joins TRBV29-1 to TRBJ2-6; D gene ambiguous. The TCR was taken from a woman under 40 with COVID-19, enrolled during active disease. Material for sequencing was peripheral blood. This CDR3 is CSVAGTGANVLTF. CDR3 DNA sequence: TGCAGCGTTGCAGGAACTGGGGCCAACGTCCTGACTTTC.